This T cell receptor (beta chain) was identified in a study of cytomegalovirus exposure and HLA in healthy donors. Study-wide findings and caveats: Using the classifier, cytomegalovirus status was reportedly diagnosed with high specificity and sensitivity. While the bulk of TCR sequences proved rare, some public TCRs turned up in many donors. A later analysis found first-cohort TCR clusters tended to co-occur in the 130 or so validation repertoires.

Details on this clone: The antigen remains unidentified.

Germline CDR1 is MNHEY and CDR2 is SMNVEV (reference sequence). The CDR3 is made up of 11 amino acids. V lost 10 bases to trimming and J lost 9 bases, with 13 bases between them. Some clones are missing from TCRdb's copy, which holds only in-frame ones; the method was immunoSEQ multiplex PCR. The sample includes 70,000 to 75,000 clones, approximately 93% seen only once; the top ten take about 1.5%. The chain employs TRBV27 and TRBJ2-1; a possible D gene is TRBD2 (5 bases). This TCR derives from a man younger than 35 in good health and CMV-seropositive. Sequencing was performed on PBMCs. Here the CDR3 reads CAIESGGEQFF. As DNA, the CDR3 is TGTGCCATAGAGAGTGGAGGTGAGCAGTTCTTC.